This T cell receptor beta chain stems from a study of technical replicates of blood from a few donors. In germline, CDR1 is SNHLY, CDR2 FYNNEI. The CDR3 is 13 residues long. V shed 7 bases, J shed 0 bases, and the junction held 3 bases outside the gene matches. Sequencing was performed with immunoSEQ multiplex PCR; in TCRdb, only in-frame clones are kept and a portion is missing. The sample carries more than 70,000 clones, roughly 93% recorded once. The sequenced sample consisted of T cells isolated from PBMCs. V usage is TRBV2 and J usage is TRBJ2-7, with 7 bases that match TRBD1. The receptor was derived from a human donor in good health. The CDR3, as DNA: TGTGCCAGCAAGGGACAGACCTCCTACGAGCAGTACTTC. Its protein is CASKGQTSYEQYF. The variable domain in full, completed from reference TRBV2 and TRBJ2-7, reads EPEVTQTPSHQVTQMGQEVILRCVPISNHLYFYWYRQILGQKVEFLVSFYNNEISEKSEIFDDQFSVERPDGSNFTLKIRSTKLEDSAMYFCASKGQTSYEQYFGPGTRLTVT.